Reported below is one T cell receptor (beta chain). Germline loops: CDR1 SGHAT, CDR2 FQNNGV. The CDR3 covers 19 residues. With 2 bases clipped from V and 0 bases from J, the junction kept 8 bases outside the gene matches. Here immunoSEQ multiplex PCR was the method, and the copy in TCRdb shows in-frame clones only, minus some. Counted here are hundreds of thousands of clones, approximately 90% occurring once; the ten biggest clones make up around 3.5%. These data belong to a study of blood T cell repertoires in COVID-19. Study-level background: Samples of COVID-19 (acute and convalescent) were obtained from the United States, Italy and Spain. T cells, B-cell-depleted T cells, or PBMCs provided the cDNA or gDNA that served as material.

The V gene is TRBV11-2, the J gene TRBJ2-4, with 12 bases matching TRBD2. The receptor comes from a woman aged 18-29 years who had recovered from COVID-19. Sequencing input: peripheral blood. The CDR3 region is CASSLSRTSGIIAKNIQYF. The CDR3 region has the DNA TGTGCCAGCAGCTTATCAAGGACTAGCGGGATCATAGCCAAAAACATTCAGTACTTC.